The clone carrying this T cell receptor (beta chain) was detected many times. Its antigen remains unidentified. Per the germline V gene, CDR1 is SGHAT and CDR2 is FQNNGV. Trimming left V 6 bases short and J 4 bases short, with 15 bases between. The CDR3 sequence is 14 residues long. This sample was included in a study of T cells in Graves' hyperthyroidism and ophthalmopathy. TCR beta CDR3 regions were amplified from RNA. A set of HTBI primers served as the primers for a first-round RT-PCR of the TCR CDR3. TCRdb redid the calling of the multiplex PCR reads with MiXCR, one entry per CDR3 protein. The sample has a few hundred thousand distinct CDR3 sequences, 14% to 15% seen once. Clinical symptoms, serum thyroxine, TRAb, thyroid ultrasound and orbital computed tomography informed diagnoses. PBMCs stemmed from about 9.7 ml fresh peripheral blood. The study, taken as a whole, reports: Most thyroid clonotypes that were expanded above 0.001 also turned up in blood. Ophthalmopathy was told apart from stable hyperthyroidism by a 13 V-J model.

The specimen was blood. The rearrangement uses TRBV11-2 and TRBJ1-1, with D possibly TRBD1 on 6 matching bases. This receptor was identified in a woman in her twenties or thirties with Graves' hyperthyroidism. The CDR3 loop is CASSLSRGSTEAFF. CDR3 DNA: TGTGCCAGCAGTCTTAGCAGGGGCAGCACTGAAGCTTTCTTT.